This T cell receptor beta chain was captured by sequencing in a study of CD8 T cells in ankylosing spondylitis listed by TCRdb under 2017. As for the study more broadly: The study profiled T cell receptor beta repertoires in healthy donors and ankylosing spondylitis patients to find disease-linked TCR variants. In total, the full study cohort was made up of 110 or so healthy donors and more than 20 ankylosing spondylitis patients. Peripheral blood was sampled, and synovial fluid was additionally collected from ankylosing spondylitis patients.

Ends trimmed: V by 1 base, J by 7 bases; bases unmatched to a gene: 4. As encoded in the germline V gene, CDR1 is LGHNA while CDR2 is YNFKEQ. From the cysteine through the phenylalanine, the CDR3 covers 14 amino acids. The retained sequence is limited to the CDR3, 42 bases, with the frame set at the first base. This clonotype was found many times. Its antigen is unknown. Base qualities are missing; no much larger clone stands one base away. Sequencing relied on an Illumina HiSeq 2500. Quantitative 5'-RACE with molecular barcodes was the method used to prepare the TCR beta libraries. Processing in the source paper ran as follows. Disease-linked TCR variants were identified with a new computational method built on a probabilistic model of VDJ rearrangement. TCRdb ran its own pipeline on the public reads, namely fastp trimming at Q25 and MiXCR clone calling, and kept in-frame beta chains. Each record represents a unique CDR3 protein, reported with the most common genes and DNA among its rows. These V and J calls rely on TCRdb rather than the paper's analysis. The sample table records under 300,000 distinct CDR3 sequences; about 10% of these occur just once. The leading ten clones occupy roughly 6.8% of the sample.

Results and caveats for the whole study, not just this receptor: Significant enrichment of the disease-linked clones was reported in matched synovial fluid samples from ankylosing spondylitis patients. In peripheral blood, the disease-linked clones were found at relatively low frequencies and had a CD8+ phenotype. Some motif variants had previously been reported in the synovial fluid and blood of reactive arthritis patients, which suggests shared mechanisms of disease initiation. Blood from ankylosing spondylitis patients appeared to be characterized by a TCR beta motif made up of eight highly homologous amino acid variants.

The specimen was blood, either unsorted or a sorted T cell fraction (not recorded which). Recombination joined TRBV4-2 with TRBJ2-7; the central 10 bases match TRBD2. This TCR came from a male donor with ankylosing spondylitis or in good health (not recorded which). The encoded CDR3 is CASSQVGTSDEQYF. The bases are TGTGCCAGCAGCCAAGTGGGGACTAGCGATGAGCAGTACTTC.